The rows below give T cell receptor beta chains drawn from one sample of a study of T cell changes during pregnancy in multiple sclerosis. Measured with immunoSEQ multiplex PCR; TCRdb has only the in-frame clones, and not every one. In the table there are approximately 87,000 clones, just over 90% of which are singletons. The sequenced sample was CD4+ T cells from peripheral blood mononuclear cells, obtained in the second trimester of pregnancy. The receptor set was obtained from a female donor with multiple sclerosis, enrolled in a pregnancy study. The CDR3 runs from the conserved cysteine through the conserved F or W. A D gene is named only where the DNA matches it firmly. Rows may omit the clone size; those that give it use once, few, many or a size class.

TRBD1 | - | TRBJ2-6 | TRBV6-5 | CASRTTGVGANVLTF | TGTGCCAGCAGGACGACAGGGGTTGGGGCCAACGTCCTGACTTTC
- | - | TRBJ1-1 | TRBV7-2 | CASSLELRSRGTEAFF | TGTGCCAGCAGCTTAGAGTTGAGGTCGAGGGGGACTGAAGCTTTCTTT
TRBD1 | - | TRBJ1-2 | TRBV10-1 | CASSESNRGGDINYGYTF | TGCGCCAGCAGTGAGTCGAACAGGGGAGGTGACATCAACTATGGCTACACCTTC
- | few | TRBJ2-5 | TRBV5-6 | CASSLERWKTQYF | TGTGCCAGCAGCTTGGAGCGATGGAAGACCCAGTACTTC
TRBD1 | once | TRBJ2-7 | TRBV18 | CASSLGTGNYEQYF | TGTGCCAGCTCACTTGGGACAGGAAACTACGAGCAGTACTTC
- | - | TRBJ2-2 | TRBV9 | CASSVEGRGELFF | TGTGCCAGCAGCGTTGAGGGGAGGGGGGAGCTGTTTTTT
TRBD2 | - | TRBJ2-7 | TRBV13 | CASRQTPGLAGALSYEQYF | TGTGCCAGCAGGCAAACACCGGGACTAGCGGGAGCGCTCTCCTACGAGCAGTACTTC
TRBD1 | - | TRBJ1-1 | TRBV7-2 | CASSSATGVTTEAFF | TGTGCCAGCAGCTCTGCGACAGGGGTAACCACTGAAGCTTTCTTT
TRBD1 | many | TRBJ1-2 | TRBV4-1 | CASSLNRDRDAGYTF | TGCGCCAGCAGCCTCAACCGGGACAGGGACGCTGGCTACACCTTC
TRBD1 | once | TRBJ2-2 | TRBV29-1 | CSGGSFRQGGGELFF | TGCAGCGGGGGGTCTTTTAGACAGGGCGGCGGGGAGCTGTTTTTT
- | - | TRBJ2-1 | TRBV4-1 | CASSQGFGGLSSYNEQFF | TGCGCCAGCAGCCAGGGTTTTGGCGGCTTGAGCTCCTACAATGAGCAGTTCTTC
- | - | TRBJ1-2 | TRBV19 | CASSIWGENGYTF | TGTGCCAGTAGTATTTGGGGGGAGAATGGCTACACCTTC
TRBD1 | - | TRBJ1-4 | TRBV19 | CASREGQPDEKLFF | TGTGCCAGTAGGGAGGGACAGCCAGATGAAAAACTGTTTTTT
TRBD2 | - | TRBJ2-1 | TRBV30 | CAWGGQLAGDDEQFF | TGTGCCTGGGGGGGGCAGCTAGCGGGAGACGATGAGCAGTTCTTC
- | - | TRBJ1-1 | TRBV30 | CAWSGGRGDTEAFF | TGTGCCTGGAGTGGGGGCAGGGGCGACACTGAAGCTTTCTTT
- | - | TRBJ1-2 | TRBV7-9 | CASSFGESGYTF | TGTGCCAGCAGCTTTGGAGAGAGCGGCTACACCTTC
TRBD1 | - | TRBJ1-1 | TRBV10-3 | CAISTGVDTEAFF | TGTGCCATCAGTACAGGGGTTGACACTGAAGCTTTCTTT
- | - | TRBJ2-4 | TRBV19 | CASSYAGSKNIQYF | TGTGCCAGTAGCTATGCGGGGTCCAAAAACATTCAGTACTTC
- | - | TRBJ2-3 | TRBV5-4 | CASSLRASPADTQYF | TGTGCCAGCAGCTTGCGAGCGAGTCCCGCAGATACGCAGTATTTT